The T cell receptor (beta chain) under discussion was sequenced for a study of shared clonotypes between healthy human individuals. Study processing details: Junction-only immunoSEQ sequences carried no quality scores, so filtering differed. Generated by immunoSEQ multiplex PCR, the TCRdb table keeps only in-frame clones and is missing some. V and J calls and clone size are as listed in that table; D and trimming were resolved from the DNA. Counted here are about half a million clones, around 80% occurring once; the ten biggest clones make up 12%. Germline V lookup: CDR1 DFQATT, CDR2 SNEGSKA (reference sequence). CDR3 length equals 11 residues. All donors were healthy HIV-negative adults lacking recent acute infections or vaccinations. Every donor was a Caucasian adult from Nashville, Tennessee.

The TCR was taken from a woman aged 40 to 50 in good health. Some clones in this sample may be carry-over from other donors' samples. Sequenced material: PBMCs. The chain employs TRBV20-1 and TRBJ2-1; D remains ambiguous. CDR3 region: CSQDLYNEQFF. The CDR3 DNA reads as TGCAGCCAGGACCTTTACAATGAGCAGTTCTTC.